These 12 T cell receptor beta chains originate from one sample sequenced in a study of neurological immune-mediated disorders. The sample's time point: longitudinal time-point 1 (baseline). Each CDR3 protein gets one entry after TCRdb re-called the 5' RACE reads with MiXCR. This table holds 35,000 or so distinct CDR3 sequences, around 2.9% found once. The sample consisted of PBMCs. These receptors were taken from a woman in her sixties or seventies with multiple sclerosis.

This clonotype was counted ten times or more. The CDR3 region has the DNA TGTGCCAGCAGCTTAGATCTAATCGGAGAGCAGTACTTC. Encoded protein: CASSLDLIGEQYF. The chain has TRBV7-6 and TRBJ2-7; no reliable D call. Germline loops: CDR1 SGHVS, CDR2 FNYEAQ. The CDR3 has 13 amino acids. V lost 1 base and J 7 bases, leaving 11 bases between the germline ends. The entire variable domain, with the rest obtained from reference TRBV7-6 and TRBJ2-7, is as follows: GAGVSQSPRYKVTKRGQDVALRCDPISGHVSLYWYRQALGQGPEFLTYFNYEAQQDKSGLPNDRFSAERPEGSISTLTIQRTEQRDSAMYRCASSLDLIGEQYFGPGTRLTVT.

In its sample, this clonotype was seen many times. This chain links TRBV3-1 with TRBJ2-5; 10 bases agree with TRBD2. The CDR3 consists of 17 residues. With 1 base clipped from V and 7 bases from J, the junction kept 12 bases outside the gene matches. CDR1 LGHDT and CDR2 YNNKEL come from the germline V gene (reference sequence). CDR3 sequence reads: CASSQVDGSGGARTQYF. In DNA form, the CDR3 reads TGTGCCAGCAGCCAAGTAGACGGCAGCGGGGGGGCAAGGACCCAGTACTTC.

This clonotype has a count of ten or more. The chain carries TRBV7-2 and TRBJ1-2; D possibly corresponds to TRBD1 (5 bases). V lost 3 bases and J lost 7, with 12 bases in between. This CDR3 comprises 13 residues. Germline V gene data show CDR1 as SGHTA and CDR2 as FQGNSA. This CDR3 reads CASSFGGFAGYTF. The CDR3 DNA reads TGTGCCAGCAGCTTTGGGGGGTTCGCTGGCTACACCTTC.

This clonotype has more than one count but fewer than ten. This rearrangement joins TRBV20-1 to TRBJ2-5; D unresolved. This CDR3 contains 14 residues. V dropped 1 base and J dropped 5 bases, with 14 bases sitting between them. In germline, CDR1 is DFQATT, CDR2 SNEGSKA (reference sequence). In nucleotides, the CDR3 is TGCAGTGCTAGAGTAGGGCCTACATGGGAGACCCAGTACTTC. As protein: CSARVGPTWETQYF.

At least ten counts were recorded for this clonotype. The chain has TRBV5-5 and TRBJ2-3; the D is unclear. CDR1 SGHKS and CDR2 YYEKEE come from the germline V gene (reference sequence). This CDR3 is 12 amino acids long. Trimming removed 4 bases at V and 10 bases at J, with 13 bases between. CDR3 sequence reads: CASSPDPMPQYF. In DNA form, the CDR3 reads TGTGCCAGCAGCCCGGACCCTATGCCGCAGTATTTT.

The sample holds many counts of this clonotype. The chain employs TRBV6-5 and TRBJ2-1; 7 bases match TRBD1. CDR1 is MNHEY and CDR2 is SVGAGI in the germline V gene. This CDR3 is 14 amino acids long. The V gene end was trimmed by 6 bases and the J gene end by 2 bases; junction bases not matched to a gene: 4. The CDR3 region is CASRTTGPYNEQFF. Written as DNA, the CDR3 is TGTGCCAGCAGAACGACAGGGCCCTACAATGAGCAGTTCTTC.

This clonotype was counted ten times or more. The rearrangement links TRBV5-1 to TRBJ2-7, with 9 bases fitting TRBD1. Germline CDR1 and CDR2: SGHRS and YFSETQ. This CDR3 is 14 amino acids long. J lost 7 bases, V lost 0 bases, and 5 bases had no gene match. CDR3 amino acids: CASSLGDRGSEQYF. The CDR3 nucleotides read TGCGCCAGCAGCTTGGGAGACAGGGGGTCGGAGCAGTACTTC.

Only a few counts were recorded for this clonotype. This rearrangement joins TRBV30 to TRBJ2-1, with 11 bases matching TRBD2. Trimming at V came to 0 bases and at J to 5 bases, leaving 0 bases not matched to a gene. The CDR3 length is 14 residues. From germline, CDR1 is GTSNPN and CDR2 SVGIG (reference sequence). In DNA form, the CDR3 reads TGTGCCTGGAGTGTACTAGCGGGGGACAATGAGCAGTTCTTC. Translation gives CAWSVLAGDNEQFF.

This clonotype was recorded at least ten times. The CDR3 region has the DNA TGTGCCAGCAGTAGACGGGCGGGGGGGGGCTACGAGCAGTACTTC. Its protein is CASSRRAGGGYEQYF. The genes are TRBV6-5 and TRBJ2-7, with 9 bases aligning to TRBD2. The CDR3 contains 15 residues. J was trimmed by 3 bases and V by 5 bases; bases with no gene match: 8. Germline assignment: CDR1 MNHEY and CDR2 SVGAGI.

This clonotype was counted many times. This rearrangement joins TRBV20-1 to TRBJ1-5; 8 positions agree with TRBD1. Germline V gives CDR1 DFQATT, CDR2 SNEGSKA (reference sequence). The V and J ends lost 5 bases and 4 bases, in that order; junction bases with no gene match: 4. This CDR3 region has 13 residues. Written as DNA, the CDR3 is TGCAGTGCTTCACAGGGGGTGAATCAGCCCCAGCATTTT. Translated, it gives CSASQGVNQPQHF.

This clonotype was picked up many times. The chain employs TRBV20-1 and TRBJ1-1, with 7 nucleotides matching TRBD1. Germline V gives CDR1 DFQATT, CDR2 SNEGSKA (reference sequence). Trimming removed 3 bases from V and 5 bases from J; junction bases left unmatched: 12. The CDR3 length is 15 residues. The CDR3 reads CSARGVRGVETEAFF. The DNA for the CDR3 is TGCAGTGCTAGGGGGGTCAGGGGGGTAGAGACTGAAGCTTTCTTT.

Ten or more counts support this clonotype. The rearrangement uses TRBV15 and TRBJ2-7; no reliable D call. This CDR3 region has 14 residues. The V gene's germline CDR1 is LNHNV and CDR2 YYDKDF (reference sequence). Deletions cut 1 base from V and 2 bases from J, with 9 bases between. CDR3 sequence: CATSRVGATYEQYF. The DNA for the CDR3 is TGTGCCACCAGCAGAGTTGGCGCGACCTACGAGCAGTACTTC.